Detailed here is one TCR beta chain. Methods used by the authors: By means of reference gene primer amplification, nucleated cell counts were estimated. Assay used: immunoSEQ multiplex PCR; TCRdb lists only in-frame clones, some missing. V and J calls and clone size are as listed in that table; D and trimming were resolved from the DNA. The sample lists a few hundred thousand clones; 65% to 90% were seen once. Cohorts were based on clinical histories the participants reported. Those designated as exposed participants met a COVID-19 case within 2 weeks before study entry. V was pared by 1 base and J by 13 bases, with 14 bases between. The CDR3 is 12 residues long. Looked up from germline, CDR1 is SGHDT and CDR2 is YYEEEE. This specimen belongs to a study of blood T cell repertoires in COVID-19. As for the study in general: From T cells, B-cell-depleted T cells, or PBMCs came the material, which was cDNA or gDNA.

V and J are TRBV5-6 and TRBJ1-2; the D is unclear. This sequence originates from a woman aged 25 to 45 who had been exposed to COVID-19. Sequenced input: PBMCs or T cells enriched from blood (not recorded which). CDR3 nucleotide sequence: TGTGCCAGCAGCTTGAGTAATTTCCGGGGCACCTTC. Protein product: CASSLSNFRGTF. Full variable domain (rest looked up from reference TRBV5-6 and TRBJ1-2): DAGVTQSPTHLIKTRGQQVTLRCSPKSGHDTVSWYQQALGQGPQFIFQYYEEEERQRGNFPDRFSGHQFPNYSSELNVNALLLGDSALYLCASSLSNFRGTFGSGTRLTVV.